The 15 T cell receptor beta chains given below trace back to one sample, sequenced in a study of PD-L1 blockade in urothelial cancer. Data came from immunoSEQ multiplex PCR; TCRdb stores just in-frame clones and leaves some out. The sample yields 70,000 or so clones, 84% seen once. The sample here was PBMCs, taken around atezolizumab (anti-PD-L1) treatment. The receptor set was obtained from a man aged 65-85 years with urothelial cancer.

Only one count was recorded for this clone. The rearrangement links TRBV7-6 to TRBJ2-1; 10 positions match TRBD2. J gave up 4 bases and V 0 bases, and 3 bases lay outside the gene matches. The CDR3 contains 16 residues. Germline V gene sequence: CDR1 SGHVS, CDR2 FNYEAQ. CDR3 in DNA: TGTGCCAGCAGCTTAGCTCAAGCGGGAGGGTACAATGAGCAGTTCTTC. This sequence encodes CASSLAQAGGYNEQFF.

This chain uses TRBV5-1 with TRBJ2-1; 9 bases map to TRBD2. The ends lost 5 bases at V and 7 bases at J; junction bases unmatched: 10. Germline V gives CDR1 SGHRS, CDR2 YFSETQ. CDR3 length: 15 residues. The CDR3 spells CASSIAGVRGNEQFF. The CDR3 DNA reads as TGCGCCAGCAGTATAGCGGGAGTAAGAGGAAATGAGCAGTTCTTC.

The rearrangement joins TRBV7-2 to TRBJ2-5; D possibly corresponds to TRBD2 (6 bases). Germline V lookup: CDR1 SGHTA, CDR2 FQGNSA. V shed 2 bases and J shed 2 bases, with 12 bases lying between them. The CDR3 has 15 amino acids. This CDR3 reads CASSLRTGAQETQYF. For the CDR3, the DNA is TGTGCCAGCAGCTTACGCACGGGAGCTCAAGAGACCCAGTACTTC.

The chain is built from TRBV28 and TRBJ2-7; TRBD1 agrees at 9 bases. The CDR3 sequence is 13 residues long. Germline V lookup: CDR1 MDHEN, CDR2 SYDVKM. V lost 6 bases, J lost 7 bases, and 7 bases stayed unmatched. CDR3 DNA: TGTGCCAGCAGACGCGGACAGGGGACGGAGCAGTACTTC. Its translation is CASRRGQGTEQYF. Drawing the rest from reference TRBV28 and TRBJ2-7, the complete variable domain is DVKVTQSSRYLVKRTGEKVFLECVQDMDHENMFWYRQDPGLGLRLIYFSYDVKMKEKGDIPEGYSVSREKKERFSLILESASTNQTSMYLCASRRGQGTEQYFGPGTRLTVT.

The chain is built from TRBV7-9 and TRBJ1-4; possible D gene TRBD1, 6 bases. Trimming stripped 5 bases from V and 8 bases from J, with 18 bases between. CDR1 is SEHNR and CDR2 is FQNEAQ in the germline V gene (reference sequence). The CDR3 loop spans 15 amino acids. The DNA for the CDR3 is TGTGCCAGCAGCCCCAGGGGACGGAGGAAAGAAAAACTGTTTTTT. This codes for CASSPRGRRKEKLFF.

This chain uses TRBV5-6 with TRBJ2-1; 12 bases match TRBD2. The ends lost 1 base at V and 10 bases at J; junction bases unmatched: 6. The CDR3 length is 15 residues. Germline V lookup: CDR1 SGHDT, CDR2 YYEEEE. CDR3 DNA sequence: TGTGCCAGCAGCTTGACACTAGCGGGAGGAGAGGAGCAGTTCTTC. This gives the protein CASSLTLAGGEEQFF.

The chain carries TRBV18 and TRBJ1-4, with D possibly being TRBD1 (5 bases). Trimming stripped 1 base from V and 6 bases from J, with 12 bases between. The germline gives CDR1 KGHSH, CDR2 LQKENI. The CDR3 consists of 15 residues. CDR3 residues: CASSPRDGGDEKLFF. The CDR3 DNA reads TGTGCCAGCTCACCACGGGACGGGGGGGATGAAAAACTGTTTTTT.

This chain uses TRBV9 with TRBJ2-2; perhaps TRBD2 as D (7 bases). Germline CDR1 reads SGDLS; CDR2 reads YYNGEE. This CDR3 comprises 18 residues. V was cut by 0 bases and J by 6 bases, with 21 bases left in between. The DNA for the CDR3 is TGTGCCAGCAGCGTAGGGGGGGGGCCGGGTCGAGGGTCCGGGGAGCTGTTTTTT. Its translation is CASSVGGGPGRGSGELFF. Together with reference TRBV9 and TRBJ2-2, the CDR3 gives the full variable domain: DSGVTQTPKHLITATGQRVTLRCSPRSGDLSVYWYQQSLDQGLQFLIQYYNGEERAKGNILERFSAQQFPDLHSELNLSSLELGDSALYFCASSVGGGPGRGSGELFFGEGSRLTVL.

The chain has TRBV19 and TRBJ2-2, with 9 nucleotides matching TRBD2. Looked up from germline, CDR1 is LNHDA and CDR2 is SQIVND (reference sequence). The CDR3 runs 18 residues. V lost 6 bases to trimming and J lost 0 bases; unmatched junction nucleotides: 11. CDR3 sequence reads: CASRRLGLAGPNTGELFF. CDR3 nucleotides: TGTGCCAGTAGGCGGCTAGGGCTAGCGGGGCCGAACACCGGGGAGCTGTTTTTT. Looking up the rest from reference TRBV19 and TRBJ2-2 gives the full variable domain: DGGITQSPKYLFRKEGQNVTLSCEQNLNHDAMYWYRQDPGQGLRLIYYSQIVNDFQKGDIAEGYSVSREKKESFPLTVTSAQKNPTAFYLCASRRLGLAGPNTGELFFGEGSRLTVL.

The DNA of the CDR3 is TGTGCCAGTAGTATAGATTTCAGGGCGAACACCGGGGAGCTGTTTTTT. This codes for CASSIDFRANTGELFF. This chain uses TRBV19 with TRBJ2-2, with D possibly matching TRBD1 (5 bases). The CDR3 has 16 amino acids. Germline V gives CDR1 LNHDA, CDR2 SQIVND (reference sequence). Trimming left V 0 bases short and J 0 bases short, with 8 bases between.

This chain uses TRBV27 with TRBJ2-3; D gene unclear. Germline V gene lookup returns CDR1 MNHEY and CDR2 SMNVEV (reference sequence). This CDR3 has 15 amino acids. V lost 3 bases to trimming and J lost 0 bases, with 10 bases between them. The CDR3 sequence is CASSLRRSSTDTQYF. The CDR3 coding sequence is TGTGCCAGCAGTTTGAGGCGGTCTAGCACAGATACGCAGTATTTT.

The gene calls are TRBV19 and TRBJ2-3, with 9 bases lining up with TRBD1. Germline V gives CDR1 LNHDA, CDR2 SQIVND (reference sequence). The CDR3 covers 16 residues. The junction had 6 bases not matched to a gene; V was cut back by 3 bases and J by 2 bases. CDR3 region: CASSILGQGFTDTQYF. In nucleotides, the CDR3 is TGTGCCAGTAGTATTCTGGGACAGGGTTTCACAGATACGCAGTATTTT.

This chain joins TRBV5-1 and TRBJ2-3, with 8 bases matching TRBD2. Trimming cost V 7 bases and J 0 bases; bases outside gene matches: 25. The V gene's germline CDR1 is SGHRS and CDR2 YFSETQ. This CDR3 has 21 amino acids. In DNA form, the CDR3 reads TGCGCCAGCCGTACAGGGACTAGTCATTTGACTAAACGGACTAGCACAGATACGCAGTATTTT. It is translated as CASRTGTSHLTKRTSTDTQYF.

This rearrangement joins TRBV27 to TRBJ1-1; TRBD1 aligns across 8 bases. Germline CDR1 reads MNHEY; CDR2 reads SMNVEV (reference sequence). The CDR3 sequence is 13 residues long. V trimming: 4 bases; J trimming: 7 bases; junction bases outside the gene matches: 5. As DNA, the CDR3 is TGTGCCAGCAGTTCCAGGGGGCAGTATGAAGCTTTCTTT. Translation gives CASSSRGQYEAFF.

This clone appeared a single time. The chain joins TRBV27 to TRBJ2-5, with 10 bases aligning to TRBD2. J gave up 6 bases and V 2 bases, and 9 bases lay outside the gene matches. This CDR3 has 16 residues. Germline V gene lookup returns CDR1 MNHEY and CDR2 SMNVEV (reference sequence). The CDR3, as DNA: TGTGCCAGCAGTTTAGGAGCGGGAGGGCCTGGGAAGACCCAGTACTTC. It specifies CASSLGAGGPGKTQYF.